The 2 T cell receptor beta chains below were found in one sample sequenced in a study of regulatory T cells in long-lasting Graves disease. The sample's time point: newly diagnosed GD, antithyroid drugs for less than 3 months. RNA isolated from PBMCs was used to make the TCR library. Both iRepertoire HTBI primers and Arm-PCR of CDR3 regions were used to build the TCR beta libraries. TCRdb reanalysed the multiplex PCR reads using MiXCR and keeps one entry per CDR3 protein. The table includes about 430,000 distinct CDR3 sequences, 15% detected once. The same data also went into a second study, on T cells in Graves' hyperthyroidism and ophthalmopathy.

Sequenced material: peripheral blood mononuclear cells (PBMCs), taken at new diagnosis, from a patient treated with antithyroid drugs. These TCRs come from a woman in her thirties or forties with Graves disease.

This clonotype was recorded once. The V and J genes are TRBV5-4 and TRBJ2-1, with D perhaps TRBD2 (6 bases). V lost 4 bases and J 4 bases, leaving 21 bases between the germline ends. Looked up from germline, CDR1 is SGHNT and CDR2 is YYREEE (reference sequence). This CDR3 has 17 residues. The DNA for the CDR3 is TGTGCCAGCAGCATACTACTTAGCGGAGGGGCGTACAATGAGCAGTTCTTC. Amino acids: CASSILLSGGAYNEQFF. Supplemented by reference TRBV5-4 and TRBJ2-1, the full variable domain reads ETGVTQSPTHLIKTRGQQVTLRCSSQSGHNTVSWYQQALGQGPQFIFQYYREEENGRGNFPPRFSGLQFPNYSSELNVNALELDDSALYLCASSILLSGGAYNEQFFGPGTRLTVL.

The table lists this clonotype with many counts. This chain links TRBV13 with TRBJ2-7; a weak D match, TRBD2 (6 bases). The CDR3 is made up of 17 amino acids. Looked up from germline, CDR1 is PRHDT and CDR2 is FYEKMQ (reference sequence). V was pared by 4 bases and J by 0 bases, with 19 bases between. CDR3 nucleotide sequence: TGTGCCAGCAGCTCGATGGGAGGTTTTAGCGGCTCCTACGAGCAGTACTTC. As protein: CASSSMGGFSGSYEQYF.